This T cell receptor (beta chain) was obtained from a study of T cells after yellow fever vaccination. Per the germline V gene, CDR1 is DFQATT and CDR2 is SNEGSKA (reference sequence). V lost 1 base and J 4 bases, leaving 13 bases between the germline ends. CDR3 length: 14 amino acids. This clonotype was recorded at least ten times. TCRdb reprocessed the 5' RACE reads via MiXCR and lists one record per CDR3 protein. The sample includes hundreds of thousands of distinct CDR3 sequences, around 13% seen only once; the top ten take 3.2%. This sequence joins TRBV20-1 and TRBJ1-2; D gene uncertain. The origin of this receptor is a man younger than 35 who received the YFV17D yellow fever vaccine. The input for sequencing was CD4+ T cells sorted from PBMCs, taken 15 days after the yellow fever booster vaccination. This chain's CDR3 is CSARAPLGIYGYTF. The CDR3 bases are TGCAGTGCTAGAGCGCCCCTAGGCATCTATGGCTACACCTTC.